This record looks at one T cell receptor (beta chain) sequence and its context. This entry comes from a study of regulatory T cells in long-lasting Graves disease. Library construction for TCR beta used iRepertoire HTBI primers and Arm-PCR of CDR3 regions. TCRdb re-called the multiplex PCR reads through MiXCR, storing one row per CDR3 protein. The table shows fewer than 500,000 distinct CDR3 sequences, with around 15% occurring only once. The sample's time point: newly diagnosed GD, antithyroid drugs for less than 3 months. Isolated PBMC RNA provided the starting material for the TCR library. The V end was cut by 4 bases, the J end by 3 bases, with 10 bases between. Germline CDR1 reads SGHTA; CDR2 reads FQGNSA. The CDR3 runs to 13 residues. In addition, the sample was reused for a study of T cells in Graves' hyperthyroidism and ophthalmopathy.

This chain links TRBV7-2 with TRBJ2-7, with D possibly being TRBD1 or TRBD2 (5 bases each). Specimen: peripheral blood mononuclear cells (PBMCs), collected at new diagnosis, from a patient treated with antithyroid drugs. The sequence derives from a man between 40 and 49 years old with Graves disease. CDR3 in DNA: TGTGCCAGCAGCTCGGGGCACCGCTACGAGCAGTACTTC. It encodes CASSSGHRYEQYF.